Below, 19 T cell receptor beta chains from the same sample are listed, as sequenced in a study of OX40 agonist ivuxolimab in advanced cancers. Profiled with immunoSEQ multiplex PCR; TCRdb holds only in-frame clones, not every one. Found here are 26,000 or so clones, roughly 80% of them singletons; the top ten hold over 25%. The source was CD4+ or CD8+ T cells sorted from blood, collected in a trial of the OX40 agonist ivuxolimab. The receptor source for this set is an adult with an advanced solid tumor such as melanoma, head and neck, liver or kidney cancer.

The chain uses TRBV7-9 and TRBJ2-6; 8 nucleotides match TRBD2. Trimming cost V 3 bases and J 3 bases; bases outside gene matches: 10. Germline V gene lookup returns CDR1 SEHNR and CDR2 FQNEAQ (reference sequence). The length of the CDR3 is 18 residues. The CDR3 coding sequence is TGTGCCAGCAGCTTTCTCCAGGCGGGAGGAAATGGGGCCAACGTCCTGACTTTC. Residues: CASSFLQAGGNGANVLTF.

The chain carries TRBV5-1 and TRBJ2-6, with 9 bases lining up with TRBD1. CDR3 length: 18 amino acids. Unmatched junction bases numbered 11, after V lost 5 bases and J lost 2 bases. The germline CDR1 and CDR2 sequences are SGHRS and YFSETQ. This chain's CDR3 is CASRLPGQGITGANVLTF. CDR3 coding DNA: TGCGCCAGCAGACTTCCGGGACAGGGAATTACTGGGGCCAACGTCCTGACTTTC.

The chain has TRBV27 and TRBJ2-1; D gene uncertain. With 5 bases removed from V and 6 bases from J, the gap between germline ends came to 5 bases. The CDR3 is 11 amino acids. Germline V gives CDR1 MNHEY, CDR2 SMNVEV (reference sequence). CDR3 in amino acids: CASSTPNEQFF. The CDR3 DNA follows: TGTGCCAGCAGTACTCCCAATGAGCAGTTCTTC.

The rearrangement uses TRBV13 and TRBJ2-7; D could derive from TRBD1 or TRBD2 (7 bases each). CDR1 is PRHDT, CDR2 FYEKMQ, per germline (reference sequence). The CDR3 extends over 15 amino acids. Trimming left V 5 bases short and J 3 bases short, with 17 bases between. The DNA of the CDR3 is TGTGCCAGCAGCCTGGGGGGAGGGGGCCACTACGAGCAGTACTTC. Protein product: CASSLGGGGHYEQYF.

V is TRBV2 and J is TRBJ2-7; D is undetermined. Germline V CDR1 and CDR2: SNHLY, FYNNEI. V was trimmed by 3 bases and J by 1 base, leaving 10 bases between them. The CDR3 is made up of 14 amino acids. The CDR3 sequence is CASSDGPVSYEQYF. CDR3 sequence (DNA): TGTGCCAGCAGTGATGGTCCCGTTTCCTACGAGCAGTACTTC.

About this clone itself: At the DNA level, this CDR3 is encoded by other sequences in the same sample as well. V is TRBV14 and J is TRBJ2-7, with no clear D. Germline V lookup: CDR1 SGHDN, CDR2 FVKESK. V gave up 3 bases and J gave up 0 bases, with 3 bases separating them. CDR3 length: 12 amino acids. In nucleotides, the CDR3 is TGTGCCAGCAGCCAGAGCTCCTACGAGCAGTACTTC. It translates to CASSQSSYEQYF.

The chain links TRBV6-5 to TRBJ2-3; perhaps TRBD2 as D (7 bases). Germline loops: CDR1 MNHEY, CDR2 SVGAGI. This CDR3 has 14 residues. With 6 bases removed from V and 4 bases from J, the gap between germline ends came to 14 bases. The CDR3 DNA is TGTGCCAGCAGAGCTTCGGGGGGCTCAGATACGCAGTATTTT. Protein product: CASRASGGSDTQYF.

V usage is TRBV29-1 and J usage is TRBJ2-1; D is ambiguous. Trimming pared 1 base from V and 0 bases from J, leaving 13 bases between. CDR3 length equals 16 residues. Germline CDR1 SQVTM, CDR2 ANQGSEA. CDR3 DNA sequence: TGCAGCGTTGAAGGACCTCAGAGGAGCTCCTACAATGAGCAGTTCTTC. Translating it yields CSVEGPQRSSYNEQFF.

The chain recombines TRBV6-5 with TRBJ2-1; no definite D call. The CDR3 has 14 amino acids. V dropped 1 base and J dropped 5 bases, with 9 bases sitting between them. CDR1 MNHEY and CDR2 SVGAGI come from the germline V gene. CDR3 amino acids: CASSYFGRDNEQFF. The DNA of the CDR3 is TGTGCCAGCAGTTACTTTGGACGCGACAATGAGCAGTTCTTC.

J is TRBJ2-7 and V is TRBV29-1; 7 bases align to TRBD1. The J segment lost 1 base and the V segment lost 7 bases, leaving 7 bases of the junction unmatched. CDR3 length: 13 amino acids. Germline CDR1 reads SQVTM; CDR2 reads ANQGSEA. This CDR3 is CSANKGQSYEQYF. CDR3 DNA: TGCAGCGCCAATAAGGGACAGTCCTACGAGCAGTACTTC.

The chain has TRBV6-5 and TRBJ1-2; D might be TRBD1 (6 bases). The CDR3 covers 12 residues. Germline CDR1 reads MNHEY; CDR2 reads SVGAGI. Deletions cut 5 bases from V and 7 bases from J, with 11 bases between. The CDR3 DNA follows: TGTGCCAGCAGTCCGACAGGTCTTGGCTACACCTTC. Translating it yields CASSPTGLGYTF.

The genes are TRBV2 and TRBJ2-5; D ambiguous. CDR1 and CDR2 from the germline V gene are SNHLY and FYNNEI. Trimming took off 10 bases at V and 8 bases at J, with 14 bases between the two ends. This CDR3 region has 11 residues. Here the CDR3 DNA reads TGTGCCATCTTACTGGTGAAAACCCAGTACTTC. Its translation is CAILLVKTQYF.

Only one count was recorded for this clone. The chain is built from TRBV19 and TRBJ2-2; tentative D call: TRBD2 (5 bases). V shed 1 base and J shed 0 bases, with 15 bases lying between them. CDR3 length: 18 residues. The germline gives CDR1 LNHDA, CDR2 SQIVND (reference sequence). In DNA form, the CDR3 reads TGTGCCAGTAGTATAGTGGCGGGTTACCTAACGAACACCGGGGAGCTGTTTTTT. Encoded protein: CASSIVAGYLTNTGELFF.

V gene TRBV2 combines with J gene TRBJ1-1; 8 bases align to TRBD1. V trimming: 3 bases; J trimming: 4 bases; junction bases outside the gene matches: 4. CDR1 and CDR2 from the germline V gene are SNHLY and FYNNEI. The CDR3 totals 14 residues. CDR3 DNA sequence: TGTGCCAGCAGTGATCCAGGGGGCGGCACTGAAGCTTTCTTT. This translates into CASSDPGGGTEAFF.

The rearrangement joins TRBV11-2 to TRBJ1-1; TRBD1 matches 10 bases. The CDR3 runs 17 residues. Looked up from germline, CDR1 is SGHAT and CDR2 is FQNNGV. Losses at the gene ends were 4 bases for V and 1 base for J; bases not matched to a gene: 9. CDR3 sequence reads: CASSSSRDRGQNTEAFF. CDR3 DNA sequence: TGTGCCAGCAGCTCGTCCCGGGACAGGGGACAGAACACTGAAGCTTTCTTT.

This clone has only one observation. The CDR3 bases are TGTGCCAGCAGCTTAGATCTACGGAATGAGCAGTACTTC. Its translation is CASSLDLRNEQYF. The chain uses TRBV11-2 and TRBJ2-7; D call uncertain. The CDR3 has 13 residues. Germline CDR1 is SGHAT and CDR2 is FQNNGV. V lost 0 bases to trimming and J lost 7 bases, with 10 bases between them.

The V gene is TRBV6-5, the J gene TRBJ2-5, with 9 nucleotides matching TRBD2. The J segment lost 4 bases and the V segment lost 2 bases, leaving 5 bases of the junction unmatched. The CDR3 length is 15 residues. CDR1 is MNHEY and CDR2 is SVGAGI in the germline V gene. DNA for the CDR3: TGTGCCAGCAGTTACACGACTAGCGGAGGAGAGACCCAGTACTTC. Encoded protein: CASSYTTSGGETQYF.

This clone was recorded once. V is TRBV6-5 and J is TRBJ2-2, with D perhaps TRBD1 (6 bases). The CDR3 is 14 residues long. Germline CDR1 is MNHEY and CDR2 is SVGAGI. V lost 6 bases to trimming and J lost 1 base, with 9 bases between them. The CDR3: CASSPGQNTGELFF. DNA for the CDR3: TGTGCCAGCAGCCCGGGACAGAACACCGGGGAGCTGTTTTTT.

The chain is built from TRBV6-5 and TRBJ1-5, with D unclear. In germline, CDR1 is MNHEY, CDR2 SVGAGI. The CDR3 is made up of 14 amino acids. Trimming shortened V by 2 bases and J by 5 bases, and 10 bases separated the two germline ends. The CDR3, as DNA: TGTGCCAGCAGTTACGTGCCGGGGTATCAGCCCCAGCATTTT. Its translation is CASSYVPGYQPQHF.